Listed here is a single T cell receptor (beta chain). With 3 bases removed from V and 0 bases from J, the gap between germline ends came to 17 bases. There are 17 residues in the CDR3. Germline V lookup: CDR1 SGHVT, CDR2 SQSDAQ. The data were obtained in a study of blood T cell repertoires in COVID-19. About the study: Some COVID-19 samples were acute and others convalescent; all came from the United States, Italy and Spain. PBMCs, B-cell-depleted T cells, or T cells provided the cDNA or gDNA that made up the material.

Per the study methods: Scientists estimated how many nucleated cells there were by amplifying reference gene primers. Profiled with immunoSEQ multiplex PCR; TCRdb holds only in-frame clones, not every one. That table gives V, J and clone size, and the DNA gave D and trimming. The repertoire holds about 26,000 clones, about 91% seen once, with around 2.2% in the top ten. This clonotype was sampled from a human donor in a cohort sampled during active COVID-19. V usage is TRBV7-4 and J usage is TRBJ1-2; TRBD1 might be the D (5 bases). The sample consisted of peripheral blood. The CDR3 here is CASSLLWGRRANYGYTF. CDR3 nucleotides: TGTGCCAGCAGCTTGCTGTGGGGCCGAAGGGCTAACTATGGCTACACCTTC.